This T cell receptor beta chain is from a study of T cell changes during pregnancy in multiple sclerosis. The CDR3 contains 16 residues. Germline CDR1 is SEHNR and CDR2 is FQNEAQ (reference sequence). V lost 5 bases, J lost 5 bases, and 4 bases stayed unmatched. TCRdb's table, derived via immunoSEQ multiplex PCR, lists solely in-frame clones and lacks some. The table records fewer than 95,000 clones, approximately 94% of them present only once. The specimen comprised peripheral blood, sampled in the third trimester of pregnancy. The clonotype comes from a female donor with multiple sclerosis, enrolled in a pregnancy study. This rearrangement joins TRBV7-9 to TRBJ2-1, with 15 bases that match TRBD2. The CDR3, as DNA: TGTGCCAGCAGCCCGAGGACTAGCGGGAGGGACAATGAGCAGTTCTTC. Its translation is CASSPRTSGRDNEQFF.